A single sample gave rise to the 23 T cell receptor beta chains below, sequenced in a study of blood T cells in healthy people across ages. Then a second PCR, running roughly 7 to 12 cycles, was carried out with a sample-barcoded 5' primer and a J-beta primer mix. TCRdb re-derived calls from the 5' RACE reads in MiXCR, one entry per CDR3 protein. The sample contains 650,000 to 950,000 distinct CDR3 sequences, roughly 44% of which appear only once. The sequenced sample was blood. These receptor sequences come from a man aged 60 to 69 in good health.

This clonotype turned up a few times. This sequence joins TRBV12-3 or TRBV12-4 and TRBJ1-2; 8 bases are shared with TRBD1. V dropped 6 bases and J dropped 5; count of bases not matched to a gene: 5. This CDR3 is built from 13 residues. The CDR3 protein is CASSRGPRYGYTF. The DNA of the CDR3 is TGTGCCAGCAGCAGGGGGCCGAGATATGGCTACACCTTC.

The chain carries TRBV7-2 and TRBJ1-4; D is undetermined. Germline values: CDR1 SGHTA, CDR2 FQGNSA. This CDR3 spans 13 amino acids. Trimming left V 3 bases short and J 4 bases short, with 6 bases between. In DNA form, the CDR3 reads TGTGCCAGCAGCTTTCGATATAATGAAAAACTGTTTTTT. Translation: CASSFRYNEKLFF.

The chain links TRBV5-6 to TRBJ2-5, with D maybe TRBD2 (6 bases). Germline V gene lookup returns CDR1 SGHDT and CDR2 YYEEEE. This CDR3 is built from 17 residues. V was cut by 0 bases and J by 0 bases, with 15 bases left in between. CDR3 nucleotide sequence: TGTGCCAGCAGCTTGGCCGGCGGGACTGGGTACCAAGAGACCCAGTACTTC. It translates to CASSLAGGTGYQETQYF.

This clonotype came up many times. This rearrangement joins TRBV28 to TRBJ2-7; possibly TRBD1 or TRBD2 for D (5 bases each). Germline V CDR1 and CDR2: MDHEN, SYDVKM. The CDR3 length is 16 residues. V lost 7 bases to trimming and J lost 1 base, with 20 bases between them. CDR3 residues: CASTQARGPQSYEQYF. CDR3 DNA sequence: TGTGCCAGCACTCAGGCCCGGGGCCCACAATCCTACGAGCAGTACTTC.

This clonotype was seen a handful of times. The chain joins TRBV9 to TRBJ2-5, with D possibly TRBD2 on 5 matching bases. Germline loops: CDR1 SGDLS, CDR2 YYNGEE. The CDR3 is 15 residues long. V lost 0 bases and J lost 4, with 13 bases in between. This chain's CDR3 is CASSVDLAGAETQYF. DNA of the CDR3: TGTGCCAGCAGCGTAGACCTAGCAGGTGCAGAGACCCAGTACTTC.

V is TRBV5-1 and J is TRBJ2-7; D perhaps matches TRBD1 (5 bases). Trimming pared 0 bases from V and 2 bases from J, leaving 15 bases between. Germline-derived CDR1 and CDR2 are SGHRS and YFSETQ. The length of the CDR3 is 16 residues. The CDR3 loop is CASSLATWGKTYEQYF. The CDR3 DNA sequence: TGCGCCAGCAGCTTGGCCACATGGGGCAAGACCTACGAGCAGTACTTC.

The chain has TRBV5-6 and TRBJ1-5, with D unclear. The CDR3 is 15 residues long. The V and J ends lost 1 base and 3 bases respectively, with 11 bases between them. CDR1 is SGHDT, CDR2 YYEEEE, per germline. The DNA of the CDR3 is TGTGCCAGCAGCTTGCGCAGGATTGCCAATCAGCCCCAGCATTTT. This translates into CASSLRRIANQPQHF.

This chain joins TRBV24-1 and TRBJ2-3, with 7 bases fitting TRBD1. The CDR3 loop spans 15 amino acids. After removal of 4 bases from V and 3 bases from J, the junction contained 6 bases not matched to a gene. Looked up from germline, CDR1 is KGHDR and CDR2 is SFDVKD. The CDR3 bases are TGTGCCACCAGTGAGCCGGGACAGCCTACAGATACGCAGTATTTT. Its protein product is CATSEPGQPTDTQYF.

Of note for this clonotype: Just one base apart from a much larger clone, this may be a read error. The rearrangement links TRBV6-5 to TRBJ2-7; 10 nucleotides match TRBD2. The trim removed 5 bases at V and 7 bases at J, leaving 8 bases unmatched. The germline V gene has CDR1 MNHEY and CDR2 SVGAGI. The CDR3 spans 14 residues. CDR3 region: CASSLAGVTNEQYF. CDR3 DNA sequence: TGTGCCAGCAGTCTAGCGGGGGTTACGAATGAGCAGTACTTC.

This clonotype has more than one count but fewer than ten. The rearrangement links TRBV7-2 to TRBJ2-4; 7 bases align to TRBD2. Gene TRBJ2-7 matches the end of the DNA better, so the J call may be wrong. Germline loops: CDR1 SGHTA, CDR2 FQGNSA. This CDR3 is built from 15 residues. The CDR3 nucleotides read TGTGCCAGCAGCTCCAGCCGACTAGCCTCCTACGAGCAGTACTTC. This codes for CASSSSRLASYEQYF.

V usage is TRBV5-1 and J usage is TRBJ2-5, with a tentative D call TRBD1 (5 bases). The germline V gene has CDR1 SGHRS and CDR2 YFSETQ. Trimming removed 4 bases at V and 1 base at J, with 23 bases between. The CDR3 runs to 18 residues. In DNA form, the CDR3 reads TGCGCCAGCAGCCGCCCGGATCCCCCGACAGTTTTCCAAGAGACCCAGTACTTC. Translating gives CASSRPDPPTVFQETQYF.

J is TRBJ2-7 and V is TRBV4-1, with 11 nucleotides matching TRBD1. V lost 6 bases to trimming and J lost 7 bases; unmatched junction nucleotides: 14. Germline V CDR1 and CDR2: MGHRA, YSYEKL. This CDR3 contains 16 residues. Written as DNA, the CDR3 is TGCGCCAGCAGGTCGGCAACCGGGACAGGGGGTTTTGAGCAGTACTTC. Translating it yields CASRSATGTGGFEQYF.

This chain joins TRBV20-1 and TRBJ1-1, with D perhaps TRBD1 (5 bases). Trimming left V 0 bases short and J 3 bases short, with 20 bases between. The CDR3 is 17 amino acids. In germline, CDR1 is DFQATT, CDR2 SNEGSKA (reference sequence). The DNA for the CDR3 is TGCAGTGCTAGAGAGTGGACATCGGGGGAGGGTGACACTGAAGCTTTCTTT. Protein: CSAREWTSGEGDTEAFF.

CDR3: CASSKSLAGVGTDTQYF. CDR3 bases: TGTGCCAGCAGCAAGAGCTTAGCGGGAGTTGGCACAGATACGCAGTATTTT. J is TRBJ2-3 and V is TRBV7-7; 9 bases match TRBD2. Germline-derived CDR1 and CDR2 are SSHAT and FNYEAQ (reference sequence). This CDR3 has 17 amino acids. Losses at the gene ends were 5 bases for V and 1 base for J; bases not matched to a gene: 10.

This clonotype was counted at least ten times. This chain joins TRBV6-2 or TRBV6-3 and TRBJ2-5, with 10 bases fitting TRBD2. V dropped 6 bases and J dropped 4; count of bases not matched to a gene: 5. The germline V gene encodes CDR1 MNHEY and CDR2 SVGEGT. The CDR3 runs to 14 residues. CDR3 sequence (DNA): TGTGCCAGCAGAAGACTAGCGGGTGGAGAGACCCAGTACTTC. Protein sequence: CASRRLAGGETQYF.

This clonotype was observed once. V usage is TRBV6-6 and J usage is TRBJ1-1, with a tentative D call TRBD1 (6 bases). Between the trimmed V and J ends, which lost 2 bases and 1 base, there was a span of 14 bases. Germline CDR1 is MNHNY and CDR2 is SVGAGI (reference sequence). The CDR3 totals 16 residues. The CDR3 protein is CASSYDRGAKNTEAFF. For the CDR3, the DNA is TGTGCCAGCAGTTACGATAGGGGGGCGAAGAACACTGAAGCTTTCTTT.

This clonotype has more than one count but fewer than ten. V gene TRBV27 combines with J gene TRBJ1-2; no definite D call. Germline CDR1 and CDR2: MNHEY and SMNVEV (reference sequence). The CDR3 sequence is 13 residues long. V was pared by 4 bases and J by 4 bases, with 10 bases between. DNA for the CDR3: TGTGCCAGCAGTTCACGGTCCTCCTATGGCTACACCTTC. Translating it yields CASSSRSSYGYTF.

This clonotype came up a few times. The rearrangement links TRBV7-2 to TRBJ2-5; TRBD1 is a possible D gene (5 bases). V was clipped by 1 base and J by 4 bases, with 10 bases between them. This CDR3 has 14 amino acids. Germline values: CDR1 SGHTA, CDR2 FQGNSA. In nucleotides, the CDR3 is TGTGCCAGCAGCTTAGGTAGCACAGGAGAGACCCAGTACTTC. It is translated as CASSLGSTGETQYF.

V gene TRBV30 combines with J gene TRBJ1-2, with 11 bases matching TRBD1. Germline CDR1 reads GTSNPN; CDR2 reads SVGIG (reference sequence). J lost 7 bases, V lost 3 bases, and 4 bases had no gene match. There are 13 residues in the CDR3. The CDR3 sequence: CAWRGQGARGYTF. Here the CDR3 DNA reads TGTGCCTGGAGAGGACAGGGGGCGCGTGGCTACACCTTC.

This chain uses TRBV7-2 with TRBJ2-3, with 14 bases identical to TRBD2. V lost 6 bases and J lost 6; bases outside the gene matches: 8. CDR3 length: 16 amino acids. Germline V gene lookup returns CDR1 SGHTA and CDR2 FQGNSA. In DNA form, the CDR3 reads TGTGCCAGCAGGACTAGCGGGGGGGACCGGTCTGATACGCAGTATTTT. Encoded protein: CASRTSGGDRSDTQYF.

V and J are TRBV6-2 or TRBV6-3 and TRBJ2-1; 9 positions agree with TRBD1. Germline CDR1 MNHEY, CDR2 SVGEGT. The CDR3 is made up of 15 amino acids. With 6 bases clipped from V and 9 bases from J, the junction kept 12 bases outside the gene matches. The CDR3 nucleotides are TGTGCCAGCAGACCCGGGGGGACAGGGATGGGTGAGCAGTTCTTC. This sequence encodes CASRPGGTGMGEQFF.

This chain joins TRBV7-8 and TRBJ2-7, with D possibly TRBD1 on 6 matching bases. Germline loops: CDR1 SGHVS, CDR2 FQNEAQ. The ends were cut back, 5 bases at V and 3 bases at J, with 20 bases in the middle. CDR3 length equals 16 residues. The CDR3 loop reads CASSTTGTTRFYEQYF. The DNA for the CDR3 is TGTGCCAGCAGCACCACCGGGACAACAAGATTCTACGAGCAGTACTTC.

This chain connects TRBV7-2 to TRBJ1-2, with D tentatively TRBD1 (5 bases). CDR1 is SGHTA, CDR2 FQGNSA, per germline. Deletions cut 5 bases from V and 5 bases from J, with 12 bases between. The CDR3 has 13 residues. This CDR3 reads CASSPIQDYGYTF. The CDR3 DNA reads as TGTGCCAGCAGCCCTATACAGGATTATGGCTACACCTTC. The full variable domain, its missing parts supplied by reference TRBV7-2 and TRBJ1-2, is GAGVSQSPSNKVTEKGKDVELRCDPISGHTALYWYRQSLGQGLEFLIYFQGNSAPDKSGLPSDRFSAERTGGSVSTLTIQRTQQEDSAVYLCASSPIQDYGYTFGSGTRLTVV.